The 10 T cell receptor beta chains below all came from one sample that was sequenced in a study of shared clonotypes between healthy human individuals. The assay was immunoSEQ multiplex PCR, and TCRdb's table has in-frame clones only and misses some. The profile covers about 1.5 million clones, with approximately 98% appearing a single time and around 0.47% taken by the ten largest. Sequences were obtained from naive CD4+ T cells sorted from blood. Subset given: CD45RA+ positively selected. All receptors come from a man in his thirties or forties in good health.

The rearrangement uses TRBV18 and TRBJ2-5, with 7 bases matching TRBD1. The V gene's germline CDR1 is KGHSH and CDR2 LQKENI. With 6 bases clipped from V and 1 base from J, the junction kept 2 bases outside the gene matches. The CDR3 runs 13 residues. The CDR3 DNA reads TGTGCCAGCTCCAGGGACAGCCAAGAGACCCAGTACTTC. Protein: CASSRDSQETQYF.

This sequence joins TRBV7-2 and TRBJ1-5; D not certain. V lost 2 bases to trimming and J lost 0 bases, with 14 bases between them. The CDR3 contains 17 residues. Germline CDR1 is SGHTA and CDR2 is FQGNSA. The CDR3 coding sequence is TGTGCCAGCAGCTTATTGAGCCCAGCTTATAGCAATCAGCCCCAGCATTTT. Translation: CASSLLSPAYSNQPQHF.

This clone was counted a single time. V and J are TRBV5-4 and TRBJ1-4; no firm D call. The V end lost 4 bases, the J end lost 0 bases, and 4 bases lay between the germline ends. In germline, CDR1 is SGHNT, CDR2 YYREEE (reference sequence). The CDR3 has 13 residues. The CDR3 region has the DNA TGTGCCAGCAGCCCCTCAACTAATGAAAAACTGTTTTTT. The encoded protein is CASSPSTNEKLFF.

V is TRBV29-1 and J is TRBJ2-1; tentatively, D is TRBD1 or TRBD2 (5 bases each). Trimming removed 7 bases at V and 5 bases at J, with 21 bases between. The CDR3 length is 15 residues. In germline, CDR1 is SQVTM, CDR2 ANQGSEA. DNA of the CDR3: TGCAGCGCCACTCGGGGCCTTCGCATGAACAATGAGCAGTTCTTC. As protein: CSATRGLRMNNEQFF.

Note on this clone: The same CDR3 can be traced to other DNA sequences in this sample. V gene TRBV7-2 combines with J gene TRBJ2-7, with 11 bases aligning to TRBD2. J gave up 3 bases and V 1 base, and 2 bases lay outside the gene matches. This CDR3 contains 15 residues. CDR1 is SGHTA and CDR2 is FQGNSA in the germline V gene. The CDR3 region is CASSLVTSGSYEQYF. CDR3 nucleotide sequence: TGTGCCAGCAGCTTAGTTACTAGCGGGAGCTACGAGCAGTACTTC.

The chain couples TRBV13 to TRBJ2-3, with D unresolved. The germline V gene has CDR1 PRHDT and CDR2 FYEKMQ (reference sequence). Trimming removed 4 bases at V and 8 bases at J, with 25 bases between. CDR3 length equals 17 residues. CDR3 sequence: CASSSRRNDDLWGTQYF. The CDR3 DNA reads TGTGCCAGCAGCTCGCGACGAAACGATGACCTATGGGGTACGCAGTATTTT.

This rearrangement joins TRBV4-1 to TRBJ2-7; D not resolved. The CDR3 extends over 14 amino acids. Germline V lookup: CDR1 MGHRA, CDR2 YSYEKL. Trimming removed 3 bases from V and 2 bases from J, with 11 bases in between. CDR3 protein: CASSQHSLTYEQYF. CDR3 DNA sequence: TGCGCCAGCAGCCAGCACTCCCTTACCTACGAGCAGTACTTC.

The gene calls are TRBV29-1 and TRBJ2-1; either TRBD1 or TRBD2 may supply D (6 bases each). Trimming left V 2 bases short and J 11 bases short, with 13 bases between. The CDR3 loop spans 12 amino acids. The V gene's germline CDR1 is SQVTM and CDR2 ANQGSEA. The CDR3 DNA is TGCAGCGTTGAACTAGTCGGGGGCAAGCAGTTCTTC. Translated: CSVELVGGKQFF.

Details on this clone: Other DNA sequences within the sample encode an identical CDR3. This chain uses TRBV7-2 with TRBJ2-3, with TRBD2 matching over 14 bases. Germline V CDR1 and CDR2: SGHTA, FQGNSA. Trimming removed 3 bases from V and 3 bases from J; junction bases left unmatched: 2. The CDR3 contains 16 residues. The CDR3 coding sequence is TGTGCCAGCAGCTTCGGACTAGCGGGAGGTACAGATACGCAGTATTTT. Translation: CASSFGLAGGTDTQYF. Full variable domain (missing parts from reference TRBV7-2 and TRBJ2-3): GAGVSQSPSNKVTEKGKDVELRCDPISGHTALYWYRQSLGQGLEFLIYFQGNSAPDKSGLPSDRFSAERTGGSVSTLTIQRTQQEDSAVYLCASSFGLAGGTDTQYFGPGTRLTVL.

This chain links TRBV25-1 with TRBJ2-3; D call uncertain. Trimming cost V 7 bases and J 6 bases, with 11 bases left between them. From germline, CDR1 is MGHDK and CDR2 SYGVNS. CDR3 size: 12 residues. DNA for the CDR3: TGTGCCAGCACCGACCAGCACGATACGCAGTATTTT. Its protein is CASTDQHDTQYF.